A selection of T cell receptor beta chains follows, all from one sample in a study of regulatory T cells in long-lasting Graves disease. MiXCR was run by TCRdb on the multiplex PCR reads, yielding one entry per CDR3 protein. This sample has fewer than 550,000 distinct CDR3 sequences; about 22% occur once, and the top ten carry roughly 6.9%. The sequences come from peripheral blood mononuclear cells (PBMCs), collected when the disease was refractory, from a patient treated with antithyroid drugs. The receptor source for this set is a female donor with Graves disease. Each CDR3 is given with its conserved first and last residue. D genes are given only for firm matches. Clone size is not always given. Where it is, it says once, few, many or a class for expanded clones.

-	TRBJ2-5	TRBV11-2	13	many	TGTGCCAGCAGCTTAATTAGCCGGGAGACCCAGTACTTC	CASSLISRETQYF
-	TRBJ1-2	TRBV5-4	14	many	TGTGCCAGCAGCCACCCAAATGGACAGTTTGGCTACACCTTC	CASSHPNGQFGYTF
-	TRBJ1-1	TRBV5-1	14	many	TGCGCCAGCAGCGACCGGCCCATGAACACTGAAGCTTTCTTT	CASSDRPMNTEAFF
-	TRBJ2-5	TRBV29-1	15	-	TGCAGCGTGACACCAGGGGGGGACAAGGAGAGGACCCAGTACTTC	CSVTPGGDKERTQYF
-	TRBJ1-1	TRBV7-8	15	many	TGTGCCAGCAGCTTAGGCAGGGAGTTGAACACTGAAGCTTTCTTT	CASSLGRELNTEAFF
-	TRBJ2-5	TRBV7-2	15	many	TGTGCCAGCAGTAAATCAACAGGGGAGGGTTGGACCCAGTACTTC	CASSKSTGEGWTQYF
TRBD1	TRBJ1-1	TRBV19	14	-	TGTGCCAGTAGTCCAACAGGGGCAGGAACTGAATCTTTCTTT	CASSPTGAGTESFF
TRBD2	TRBJ2-1	TRBV11-3	15	once	TGTGCCAGCATCGATAGCGGGAGTAATTCTCATGAGCAGTTCTTC	CASIDSGSNSHEQFF
TRBD1	TRBJ2-7	TRBV5-1	16	-	TGCGCCAGCAGCTTGGCCCCTGGACAGGCCCACTACGAGCAGTACTTC	CASSLAPGQAHYEQYF
-	TRBJ1-6	TRBV28	14	few	TGTGCCAGCAGCTTACAGAGAGGGAATTCACCCCTCCACTTT	CASSLQRGNSPLHF
TRBD1	TRBJ1-2	TRBV7-9	14	many	TGTGCCAGCAGCCCATTAGGACAGGGTGGTGGCTACACCTTC	CASSPLGQGGGYTF
-	TRBJ2-2	TRBV7-8	16	-	TGTGCCAGCAGCCACCGGGACATAGTTAGATCAGGGGAGCTGTTTTTT	CASSHRDIVRSGELFF
-	TRBJ1-1	TRBV6-1	15	many	TGTGCCAGCAGTCGATTTAGGCAGCCGAACACTGAAGCTTTCTTT	CASSRFRQPNTEAFF
-	TRBJ2-7	TRBV9	13	many	TGTGCCAGCAGCGTAGGGTATGGCTACGAGCAGTACTTC	CASSVGYGYEQYF
-	TRBJ2-5	TRBV18	15	-	TGTGCCAGCTCACCACGGGGAGCGGTGGGGGAGACCCAGTACTTC	CASSPRGAVGETQYF
-	TRBJ1-5	TRBV19	12	many	TGTGCCGGCGGGGACGGAAATCAGCCCCAGCATTTT	CAGGDGNQPQHF
-	TRBJ1-2	TRBV6-1	14	few	TGTGCCAGCAGTGAAGTGGCTCGAGGCTATGGCTACACCTTC	CASSEVARGYGYTF
-	TRBJ1-5	TRBV6-2/TRBV6-3	15	few	TGTGCCAGCAGCTATCCGCGGGTAGAAAATCAGCCCCAGCATTTT	CASSYPRVENQPQHF
-	TRBJ1-2	TRBV20-1	14	few	TGCAGTGCCAAAGAGCCCCAAGCTAACTATGGCTACACCTTC	CSAKEPQANYGYTF
-	TRBJ1-1	TRBV2	13	many	TGTGCCAGCAGTGATCCAGGGAGGACTGAAGCTTTCTTT	CASSDPGRTEAFF
TRBD1	TRBJ1-1	TRBV6-2/TRBV6-3	15	few	TGTGCCAGCAGATCCGGGACAGGGACGAACACTGAAGCTTTCTTT	CASRSGTGTNTEAFF
TRBD1	TRBJ2-7	TRBV30	15	few	TGTGCCTGGACCAGCCAAGCAGGGGGAAACTACGAGCAGTACTTC	CAWTSQAGGNYEQYF
-	TRBJ1-1	TRBV19	12	-	TGTGCCAGTAGTGGCCTGGGGCCTGAAGCTTTCTTT	CASSGLGPEAFF
-	TRBJ2-6	TRBV6-1	17	few	TGTGCCAGCAGGACAACTTTGAGGGCCTCTGGGGCCAACGTCCTGACTTTC	CASRTTLRASGANVLTF
-	TRBJ2-7	TRBV5-4	16	few	TGTGCCAGCAGCGCAATCCGGGACGCCCCCACAAGCGAGCAGTACTTC	CASSAIRDAPTSEQYF
-	TRBJ1-1	TRBV5-6	15	few	TGTGCCAGCAGCTTCCGGGACAACTTAAACACTGAAGCTTTCTTT	CASSFRDNLNTEAFF
-	TRBJ2-5	TRBV25-1	13	many	TGTGCCAGCTCACCACTTGAGACGACGGCCCAGTACTTC	CASSPLETTAQYF
-	TRBJ1-6	TRBV11-2	13	many	TGTGCCAGCAGCCCAGGGTGGAATTCACCCCTCCACTTT	CASSPGWNSPLHF
-	TRBJ2-5	TRBV29-1	11	many	TGCAGCCAGGTAGCGAGAGAGACCCAGTACTTC	CSQVARETQYF
-	TRBJ2-7	TRBV7-8	15	-	TGTGCCAGCAGCCCCAACTGGGGCTACTCCTACGAGCAGTACTTC	CASSPNWGYSYEQYF
TRBD1	TRBJ1-1	TRBV7-8	16	-	TGTGCCAGCAGTCCAAGACCCTGGACAGGCGAAACTGAAGCTTTCTTT	CASSPRPWTGETEAFF
TRBD2	TRBJ2-2	TRBV6-2/TRBV6-3	15	-	TGTGCCAGCAGTTACTCTAGCGGGAGACCCGGGGAGCTGTTTTTT	CASSYSSGRPGELFF
TRBD2	TRBJ2-7	TRBV12-3/TRBV12-4	14	many	TGTGCCAGCAGTTTTCTAGCGGGGGGATACGAGCAGTACTTC	CASSFLAGGYEQYF
TRBD1	TRBJ2-1	TRBV27	18	once	TGTGCCAGCAGCTCTTGGGACAGGGATCAGAGCTCCTACAATGAGCAGTTCTTC	CASSSWDRDQSSYNEQFF
-	TRBJ1-5	TRBV28	12	many	TGTGCCAGCAGGCAGGGGTATCAGCCCCAGCATTTT	CASRQGYQPQHF
-	TRBJ1-4	TRBV9	13	-	TGTGCCAGCAGCGTAGCTACGAAGGGGCGACTGTTTTTT	CASSVATKGRLFF
-	TRBJ2-5	TRBV20-1	15	-	TGCAGTGCCTACATGTACGAGGACAGCCAAGAGACCCAGTACTTC	CSAYMYEDSQETQYF
-	TRBJ2-3	TRBV7-9	14	-	TGTGCCAGCAGCTTAGACCCAAGGGCAGATACGCAGTATTTT	CASSLDPRADTQYF
-	TRBJ2-2	TRBV27	14	many	TGTGCCAGCAGTTTAAGTTCGTACACCGGGGAGCTGTTTTTT	CASSLSSYTGELFF
-	TRBJ2-7	TRBV5-1	14	-	TGCGCCAGCAGCAGGGGTAACAGTCCCTACGAGCAGTACTTC	CASSRGNSPYEQYF
-	TRBJ1-2	TRBV24-1	13	many	TGTGCCACCAGTGATTTGGGACTAAATGGCTACACCTTC	CATSDLGLNGYTF
-	TRBJ2-5	TRBV5-1	18	-	TGCGCCAGCAGCGCTGTGTTGGTTAGGGTTGGATTTTGGAAGACCCAGTACTTC	CASSAVLVRVGFWKTQYF
TRBD1	TRBJ1-4	TRBV20-1	13	-	TGCAGTGCTGAAAGGGGGCTGGGAGAAAAACTGTTTTTT	CSAERGLGEKLFF
TRBD1	TRBJ2-7	TRBV7-2	17	few	TGTGCCAGCAGCTTAGGGGGACAGGGCCCTAGCTCCTACGAGCAGCACTTC	CASSLGGQGPSSYEQHF
-	TRBJ1-2	TRBV4-3	14	-	TGCGCCAGCAGCCAAGGGGACCACGATGATGGCTACACCTTC	CASSQGDHDDGYTF
TRBD2	TRBJ2-7	TRBV7-2	15	-	TGTGCCAGCAGCTTGCCGGGACTAACCTCCTACGAGCAGTACTTC	CASSLPGLTSYEQYF
TRBD2	TRBJ2-7	TRBV12-3/TRBV12-4	16	many	TGTGCCAGCAGTTTAGAGCTAGCGGGAGGCCCCTACGAGCAGTACTTC	CASSLELAGGPYEQYF
TRBD1	TRBJ1-1	TRBV5-1	14	few	TGCGCCAGCAGCTTAACAGGGGAGGGCACTGAAGCTTTCTTT	CASSLTGEGTEAFF
-	TRBJ1-1	TRBV19	16	few	TGTGCCAGTAGTATGAGTCCGTCAGGGCGAAACACTGAAGCTTTCTTT	CASSMSPSGRNTEAFF
-	TRBJ2-5	TRBV20-1	14	-	TGCAGTGCTAGGTCTGGCGAGAGGCGAGAGACCCAGTACTTC	CSARSGERRETQYF
-	TRBJ2-7	TRBV19	15	-	TGTGCCAGTACCCCCCGCTGGGACCAGAAATACGAGCAGTACTTC	CASTPRWDQKYEQYF
-	TRBJ2-4	TRBV13	14	many	TGTGCCAGCAGCTTATGGGGAGAGGGAAACATTCAGTACTTC	CASSLWGEGNIQYF
-	TRBJ1-1	TRBV29-1	11	few	TGCAGCGTCCGTGGGGGGACTGAAGCTTTCTTT	CSVRGGTEAFF